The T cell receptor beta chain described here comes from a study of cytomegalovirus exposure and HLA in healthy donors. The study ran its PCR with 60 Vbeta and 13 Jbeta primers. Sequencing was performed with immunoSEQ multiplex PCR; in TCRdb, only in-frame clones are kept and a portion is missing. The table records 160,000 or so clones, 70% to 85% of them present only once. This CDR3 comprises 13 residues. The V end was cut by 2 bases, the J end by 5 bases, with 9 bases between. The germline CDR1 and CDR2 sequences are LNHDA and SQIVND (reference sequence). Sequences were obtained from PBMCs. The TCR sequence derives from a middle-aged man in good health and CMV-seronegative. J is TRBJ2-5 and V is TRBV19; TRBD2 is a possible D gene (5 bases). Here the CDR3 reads CASSILAAETQYF. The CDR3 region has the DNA TGTGCCAGTAGTATACTAGCCGCTGAGACCCAGTACTTC.